This TCR beta chain was sequenced during a study of blood T cells in healthy people across ages. Study-wide results and caveats: Across samples, TCR beta diversity tracked strongly with naive T cell percentage. Changes in expanded clonotypes were possibly confounded, as the CMV status of donors was unknown.

Through a sample-barcoded 5' primer and a J-beta primer mix, a second PCR was run for about 6 to 11 cycles. Each TCR beta cDNA got a 12-nucleotide random molecular identifier. TCRdb processed the 5' RACE reads anew with MiXCR; each CDR3 protein has one entry. The data show about 640,000 distinct CDR3 sequences, roughly 53% seen once. Turning to this clonotype: Its antigen is as yet unknown.

This receptor was obtained from a man aged 55 to 70 in good health. Sequenced: blood.

The CDR3 loop is CSARAPAGGDNEQFF. The CDR3 DNA reads TGCAGTGCTAGAGCCCCGGCGGGGGGGGACAATGAGCAGTTCTTC. The gene calls are TRBV20-1 and TRBJ2-1, with 9 positions matching TRBD2. The CDR3 has 15 residues. The J segment lost 5 bases and the V segment lost 1 base, leaving 6 bases of the junction unmatched. CDR1 and CDR2 from the germline V gene are DFQATT and SNEGSKA (reference sequence).